A selection of T cell receptor beta chains follows, all from one sample in a study of blood T cells in healthy people across ages. TCRdb re-called the 5' RACE reads with MiXCR, one entry per CDR3 protein. The sample holds more than 650,000 distinct CDR3 sequences, about 55% seen once. Specimen: blood. All receptors derive from a man at least 80 years old in good health. The CDR3 runs from the conserved cysteine through the conserved F or W. The D gene is left open where the match is weak. Size is stated for part of the rows, as once, few or many counts, or as a class when the clone is expanded.

j_call d_call v_call clone_size cdr3_length cdr3_nt cdr3_aa
TRBJ1-2 TRBD1 TRBV18 - 13 TGTGCCAGCACAGGACAGGGTGGCTATGGCTACACCTTC CASTGQGGYGYTF
TRBJ1-2 TRBD1 TRBV20-1 - 11 TGCAGTGCCAGCTACAGGGGGGGCTACACCTTC CSASYRGGYTF
TRBJ2-1 - TRBV12-3/TRBV12-4 - 14 TGTGCCAGCAGGCACGACAGGTCGGTTCGGGAGCAGTTCTTC CASRHDRSVREQFF
TRBJ1-5 TRBD1 TRBV6-6 - 13 TGTGCCAGCAGTTCCACAGGGGGCCAGCCCCAGCATTTT CASSSTGGQPQHF
TRBJ1-5 - TRBV28 - 14 TGTGCCAGCAGTTTGACCGGGAACGGACAGCCCCAGCATTTT CASSLTGNGQPQHF
TRBJ2-5 TRBD1 TRBV7-9 - 15 TGTGCCAGCAGCTTAGGGGACAGACCTCAAGAGACCCAGTACTTC CASSLGDRPQETQYF
TRBJ2-5 TRBD2 TRBV5-1 - 17 TGCGCCAGCAGTTCCGGACTAGCGGGAAATGAGGGAGAGACCCAGTACTTC CASSSGLAGNEGETQYF
TRBJ1-4 - TRBV20-1 - 14 TGCAGTGCTAGAGAGACGACCACTAATGAAAAACTGTTTTTT CSARETTTNEKLFF
TRBJ2-5 - TRBV20-1 - 15 TGCAGTGCTAAATCAACCGGGAGCTCCCAAGAGACCCAGTACTTC CSAKSTGSSQETQYF
TRBJ1-5 - TRBV28 few 14 TGTGCCAGCAGAGGGGACCCAAGCAATCAGCCCCAGCATTTT CASRGDPSNQPQHF
TRBJ2-5 - TRBV3-1 - 14 TGTGCCAGCAGCCAAGAGGCTGGGCAAGAGACCCAGTACTTC CASSQEAGQETQYF
TRBJ2-5 TRBD2 TRBV29-1 few 14 TGCAGCGTTGAAGTAGCGGGATTAGGAGAGACCCAGTACTTC CSVEVAGLGETQYF
TRBJ1-2 - TRBV4-2 few 16 TGTGCCAGCAGCCAGGATAAGACAGGAACGGACTATGGCTACACCTTC CASSQDKTGTDYGYTF
TRBJ1-4 - TRBV28 - 15 TGTGCCAGTTCTCGGACGCCGGGGGCACGCGAAAAACTGTTTTTT CASSRTPGAREKLFF
TRBJ2-4 TRBD1 TRBV9 - 14 TGTGCCAGCAGCGTAAGGGGGCTCGAAAACATTCAGTACTTC CASSVRGLENIQYF
TRBJ2-7 TRBD2 TRBV20-1 - 16 TGCAGTGCTAGAAGGCCCCGACTAGCGGGGGACTACGAGCAGTACTTC CSARRPRLAGDYEQYF
TRBJ2-1 - TRBV2 - 11 TGTGCCAGCAGTGAACGCAATGAGCAGTTCTTC CASSERNEQFF
TRBJ2-1 - TRBV29-1 - 13 - CSVGEGAGTGKFF
TRBJ2-3 TRBD2 TRBV20-1 few 15 TGCAGTGCTAGACACCCGCGGGAGACCACAGATACGCAGTATTTT CSARHPRETTDTQYF
TRBJ1-4 - TRBV2 once 17 TGTGCCAGCAATGATCCTTCCCGGGGCAGAACTAATGAAAAACTGTTTTTT CASNDPSRGRTNEKLFF
TRBJ2-7 TRBD2 TRBV29-1 few 16 TGCAGCGTTGCCGCCTTTCTAGCGGGCGTCACCTACGAGCAGTACTTC CSVAAFLAGVTYEQYF
TRBJ2-1 - TRBV7-9 - 15 TGTGCCAGCAGCTCCCTCTCCGTAATCTACAATGAGCAGTTCTTC CASSSLSVIYNEQFF
TRBJ2-7 TRBD2 TRBV29-1 - 14 TGCAGCGCCCGGGGCGCTAGCGGATACAATGAGCAGTACTTC CSARGASGYNEQYF
TRBJ2-6 - TRBV20-1 - 16 TGCAGTGCTATGGGAAAGGGCCGTACTGGGGCCAACGTCCTGACTTTC CSAMGKGRTGANVLTF
TRBJ2-1 TRBD2 TRBV7-9 - 16 TGTGCCAGCAGCTCCCGTAGCGGGGCCACCTACAATGAGCAGTTCTTC CASSSRSGATYNEQFF
TRBJ1-1 - TRBV6-1 - 11 TGTGCCAGCAGTGAAATAGTTAGGGCTTTCTTT CASSEIVRAFF
TRBJ2-1 - TRBV12-5 - 14 TGTGCTAGTGGTTCTGGGGCCCAAACGAATGAGCAGTTCTTC CASGSGAQTNEQFF
TRBJ2-3 TRBD2 TRBV7-2 - 17 TGTGCCAGCAGCTTCCAGCGGGAGACCCTTTTCAAGGATACGCAGTATTTT CASSFQRETLFKDTQYF
TRBJ2-7 TRBD1 TRBV6-5 - 14 TGTGCCAGCAGGGACGGGACAGGGGCGGCTGAGCAGTACTTC CASRDGTGAAEQYF
TRBJ2-5 TRBD2 TRBV28 - 15 TGTGCCAGCAGTTTACCTAGCGGTTCACAAGAGACCCAGTACTTC CASSLPSGSQETQYF
TRBJ2-7 TRBD2 TRBV29-1 few 12 TGCAGCGCCGCCCGGGGGGCCTACGAGCAGTACTTC CSAARGAYEQYF
TRBJ1-5 - TRBV24-1 - 14 TGTGCCACCGGCTGGGGGGTGGGCAATCAGCCCCAGCATTTT CATGWGVGNQPQHF
TRBJ1-2 TRBD1 TRBV5-1 - 16 TGCGCCAGCAGCACCGGGACAGGGGGATCGCGGGATGGCTACACCTTC CASSTGTGGSRDGYTF
TRBJ2-6 TRBD1 TRBV5-6 - 18 TGTGCCAGCAGCTTACTGGGACAGGCACCCTCTGGGGCCAACGTCCTGACTTTC CASSLLGQAPSGANVLTF
TRBJ2-4 - TRBV25-1 - 15 TGTGCCAGCAGTGACGGGGCATTGGGCAAAAACATTCAGTACTTC CASSDGALGKNIQYF
TRBJ1-4 - TRBV4-1 - 17 TGCGCCAGCAGCCAAAGGTTGAGGGCCTCGGAGAATGAAAAACTGTTTTTT CASSQRLRASENEKLFF
TRBJ2-2 - TRBV11-1 - 16 TGTGCCAGCAGCTTAGCTGGTAACTCGCAGACCGGGGAGCTGTTTTTT CASSLAGNSQTGELFF
TRBJ2-7 - TRBV10-3 few 13 TGTGCCATCACTCAGGGGAATGGCTACGAGCAGTACTTC CAITQGNGYEQYF
TRBJ2-1 TRBD2 TRBV7-6 once 19 TGTGCCAGCAGCTTAGTTGCTAGCGGGATGGCGGGTGGCTACAATGAGCAGTTCTTC CASSLVASGMAGGYNEQFF
TRBJ2-7 - TRBV27 few 16 TGTGCCAGCAGTTTATCTCTCGCGGGGAGCTCCTACGAGCAGTACTTC CASSLSLAGSSYEQYF
TRBJ1-2 - TRBV5-1 few 14 TGCGCCAGCAGCCCGACCGAAGCTAACTATGGCTACACCTTC CASSPTEANYGYTF
TRBJ2-1 TRBD2 TRBV4-1 - 14 TGCGCCAGCAGGGCGGGACTAGCGGAACATGAGCAGTTCTTC CASRAGLAEHEQFF